Listed below are T cell receptor beta chains from one sample, sequenced in a study of cytomegalovirus exposure and HLA in healthy donors. Some clones are missing from TCRdb's copy, which holds only in-frame ones; the method was immunoSEQ multiplex PCR. Here the sample table reports around 75,000 clones. Specimen: PBMCs. Source of these receptors: a man between 35 and 55 years old in good health and CMV-seronegative. Each CDR3 is given with its conserved first and last residue. The order of the fields is J gene, V gene, clone size, D gene, CDR3 protein, CDR3 DNA. The D gene is left open where the match is weak. Clone size is given for some rows only: seen once, a few or many times, or a class if the clone is expanded.

j_gene: TRBJ2-7; v_gene: TRBV10-1; abundance: -; d_gene: -; CDR3aa: CASGQRHGSYEQYF; CDR3nt: TGCGCCAGCGGGCAACGCCATGGGAGTTACGAGCAGTACTTC
j_gene: TRBJ2-7; v_gene: TRBV6-5; abundance: -; d_gene: TRBD1; CDR3aa: CASRRDRYYEQYF; CDR3nt: TGTGCCAGCAGAAGGGACAGGTACTACGAGCAGTACTTC
j_gene: TRBJ2-2; v_gene: TRBV5-6; abundance: -; d_gene: TRBD2; CDR3aa: CASSLGLVGFGELFF; CDR3nt: TGTGCCAGCAGCCTAGGACTAGTGGGTTTCGGGGAGCTGTTTTTT
j_gene: TRBJ2-7; v_gene: TRBV10-3; abundance: -; d_gene: TRBD1; CDR3aa: CAISERQGAYEQYF; CDR3nt: TGTGCCATCAGCGAGAGACAGGGTGCCTACGAGCAGTACTTC
j_gene: TRBJ1-1; v_gene: TRBV10-1; abundance: medium-sized; d_gene: -; CDR3aa: CASSVGDTEAFF; CDR3nt: TGCGCCAGCAGTGTAGGGGACACTGAAGCTTTCTTT
j_gene: TRBJ1-5; v_gene: TRBV5-6; abundance: -; d_gene: TRBD1; CDR3aa: CASSLATGGAPQHF; CDR3nt: TGTGCCAGCAGCTTGGCCACAGGGGGGGCGCCCCAGCATTTT
j_gene: TRBJ1-1; v_gene: TRBV5-1; abundance: -; d_gene: TRBD1; CDR3aa: CASSHSLRDRVKGGAEAFF; CDR3nt: TGCGCCAGCAGCCATTCTCTTCGGGACAGGGTGAAAGGAGGGGCTGAAGCTTTCTTT
j_gene: TRBJ2-5; v_gene: TRBV5-4; abundance: -; d_gene: TRBD2; CDR3aa: CASSLGLAGGSETQYF; CDR3nt: TGTGCCAGCAGCTTGGGGTTAGCGGGGGGGTCAGAGACCCAGTACTTC
j_gene: TRBJ2-7; v_gene: TRBV6-6; abundance: -; d_gene: -; CDR3aa: CASSRRKGYYEQYF; CDR3nt: TGTGCCAGCAGTCGGAGAAAGGGGTACTACGAGCAGTACTTC
j_gene: TRBJ1-5; v_gene: TRBV19; abundance: -; d_gene: -; CDR3aa: CASSHRINSNQPQHF; CDR3nt: TGTGCCAGTAGTCACAGGATAAATAGCAATCAGCCCCAGCATTTT
j_gene: TRBJ2-7; v_gene: TRBV11-2; abundance: -; d_gene: TRBD2; CDR3aa: CASSLEGLAYEQYF; CDR3nt: TGTGCCAGCAGCTTAGAGGGACTAGCCTACGAGCAGTACTTC
j_gene: TRBJ2-2; v_gene: TRBV6-1; abundance: -; d_gene: TRBD2; CDR3aa: CASSARLAGFANTGELFF; CDR3nt: TGTGCCAGCAGTGCGCGACTAGCGGGGTTCGCGAACACCGGGGAGCTGTTTTTT
j_gene: TRBJ1-2; v_gene: TRBV7-2; abundance: -; d_gene: -; CDR3aa: CASTPRVLSYGYTF; CDR3nt: TGTGCCAGCACACCCCGGGTTCTGAGCTATGGCTACACCTTC
j_gene: TRBJ1-5; v_gene: TRBV19; abundance: -; d_gene: -; CDR3aa: CASSPHNQPQHF; CDR3nt: TGTGCCAGTAGTCCACACAATCAGCCCCAGCATTTT
j_gene: TRBJ1-6; v_gene: TRBV6-1; abundance: -; d_gene: -; CDR3aa: CASSEEMKGSADNSPLHF; CDR3nt: TGTGCCAGCAGTGAAGAAATGAAGGGGTCGGCCGATAATTCACCCCTCCACTTT
j_gene: TRBJ1-1; v_gene: TRBV4-1; abundance: -; d_gene: TRBD1; CDR3aa: CASSQVTGKYTEAFF; CDR3nt: TGCGCCAGCAGCCAAGTGACAGGGAAATACACTGAAGCTTTCTTT
j_gene: TRBJ1-1; v_gene: TRBV18; abundance: -; d_gene: TRBD1; CDR3aa: CASSPVQGADTEAFF; CDR3nt: TGTGCCAGCTCACCGGTCCAGGGGGCTGACACTGAAGCTTTCTTT
j_gene: TRBJ1-2; v_gene: TRBV6-1; abundance: -; d_gene: TRBD1; CDR3aa: CASTRTGGGSYGYTF; CDR3nt: TGTGCCAGCACTCGAACAGGGGGCGGTAGCTATGGCTACACCTTC
j_gene: TRBJ1-1; v_gene: TRBV7-8; abundance: -; d_gene: TRBD1; CDR3aa: CASSFGQGGSEAFF; CDR3nt: TGTGCCAGCAGCTTCGGACAGGGTGGCTCTGAAGCTTTCTTT
j_gene: TRBJ2-1; v_gene: TRBV5-1; abundance: -; d_gene: -; CDR3aa: CASSPRQKSSYNEQFF; CDR3nt: TGCGCCAGCAGCCCTAGACAGAAGAGCTCCTACAATGAGCAGTTCTTC
j_gene: TRBJ2-2; v_gene: TRBV27; abundance: -; d_gene: -; CDR3aa: CASSLVSRYTGELFF; CDR3nt: TGTGCCAGCAGTTTGGTTTCCAGGTACACCGGGGAGCTGTTTTTT
j_gene: TRBJ1-2; v_gene: TRBV2; abundance: -; d_gene: -; CDR3aa: CASSVQGNYGYTF; CDR3nt: TGTGCCAGCAGTGTCCAGGGAAACTATGGCTACACCTTC
j_gene: TRBJ2-5; v_gene: TRBV29-1; abundance: -; d_gene: -; CDR3aa: CSVERTDNQETQYF; CDR3nt: TGCAGCGTTGAGAGGACAGACAACCAAGAGACCCAGTACTTC
j_gene: TRBJ1-4; v_gene: TRBV28; abundance: -; d_gene: TRBD1; CDR3aa: CASSYGTANEKLFF; CDR3nt: TGTGCCAGCAGTTACGGGACAGCTAATGAAAAACTGTTTTTT
j_gene: TRBJ2-2; v_gene: TRBV7-2; abundance: -; d_gene: -; CDR3aa: CASSLDIALTGELFF; CDR3nt: TGTGCCAGCAGCTTAGACATCGCCTTAACCGGGGAGCTGTTTTTT
j_gene: TRBJ2-7; v_gene: TRBV27; abundance: -; d_gene: TRBD1; CDR3aa: CASSQQGSPYEQYF; CDR3nt: TGTGCCAGCAGTCAACAGGGGTCCCCCTACGAGCAGTACTTC
j_gene: TRBJ2-5; v_gene: TRBV5-6; abundance: -; d_gene: -; CDR3aa: CASSLGSPQMPQYF; CDR3nt: TGTGCCAGCAGCCTGGGGTCACCGCAGATGCCCCAGTACTTC
j_gene: TRBJ1-5; v_gene: TRBV19; abundance: -; d_gene: TRBD1; CDR3aa: CASSETGGQSNQPQHF; CDR3nt: TGTGCCAGTAGCGAAACAGGGGGCCAAAGCAATCAGCCCCAGCATTTT
j_gene: TRBJ2-7; v_gene: TRBV9; abundance: -; d_gene: TRBD2; CDR3aa: CASSAEGLAAGEQYF; CDR3nt: TGTGCCAGCAGCGCTGAGGGACTAGCGGCGGGCGAGCAGTACTTC
j_gene: TRBJ2-2; v_gene: TRBV19; abundance: -; d_gene: TRBD1; CDR3aa: CASTPDRVNTGELFF; CDR3nt: TGTGCCAGTACTCCAGACAGGGTGAACACCGGGGAGCTGTTTTTT
j_gene: TRBJ2-1; v_gene: TRBV5-4; abundance: -; d_gene: TRBD1; CDR3aa: CASLRDRGSNEQFF; CDR3nt: TGTGCCAGCCTCCGGGACAGAGGATCCAATGAGCAGTTCTTC
j_gene: TRBJ1-1; v_gene: TRBV11-3; abundance: -; d_gene: -; CDR3aa: CASSLGGGRTEAFF; CDR3nt: TGTGCCAGCAGCTTAGGGGGGGGCAGGACTGAAGCTTTCTTT
j_gene: TRBJ1-2; v_gene: TRBV11-2; abundance: -; d_gene: TRBD1; CDR3aa: CASSLGTGASGDGYTF; CDR3nt: TGTGCCAGCAGCTTAGGGACAGGGGCATCAGGGGACGGCTACACCTTC
j_gene: TRBJ1-3; v_gene: TRBV10-3; abundance: -; d_gene: TRBD1; CDR3aa: CAIGGTGESGNTIYF; CDR3nt: TGTGCCATCGGGGGGACAGGTGAATCTGGAAACACCATATATTTT
j_gene: TRBJ2-2; v_gene: TRBV30; abundance: -; d_gene: -; CDR3aa: CAWSVTRNTGELFF; CDR3nt: TGTGCCTGGAGTGTGACTAGGAACACCGGGGAGCTGTTTTTT
j_gene: TRBJ2-3; v_gene: TRBV10-3; abundance: -; d_gene: TRBD2; CDR3aa: CATGLVSSTDTQYF; CDR3nt: TGTGCCACCGGACTAGTTTCGTCCACAGATACGCAGTATTTT
j_gene: TRBJ1-2; v_gene: TRBV9; abundance: -; d_gene: TRBD1; CDR3aa: CASSAFYRTGIGYGYTF; CDR3nt: TGTGCCAGCAGCGCCTTTTACCGGACAGGGATAGGATATGGCTACACCTTC
j_gene: TRBJ2-1; v_gene: TRBV19; abundance: -; d_gene: -; CDR3aa: CASSIARVRNNEQFF; CDR3nt: TGTGCCAGTAGTATTGCCAGGGTTAGGAACAATGAGCAGTTCTTC
j_gene: TRBJ1-2; v_gene: TRBV4-1; abundance: -; d_gene: TRBD1; CDR3aa: CASSQVKGAENYGYTF; CDR3nt: TGCGCCAGCAGCCAAGTGAAGGGGGCAGAAAACTATGGCTACACCTTC
j_gene: TRBJ2-7; v_gene: TRBV27; abundance: -; d_gene: -; CDR3aa: CASSLSIGESSYEQYF; CDR3nt: TGTGCCAGCAGTTTATCGATCGGGGAAAGCTCCTACGAGCAGTACTTC
j_gene: TRBJ2-7; v_gene: TRBV18; abundance: -; d_gene: TRBD2; CDR3aa: CAGGLVENEQYF; CDR3nt: TGTGCCGGCGGACTAGTGGAAAACGAGCAGTACTTC
j_gene: TRBJ1-1; v_gene: TRBV29-1; abundance: -; d_gene: -; CDR3aa: CSVEPRSKNTEAFF; CDR3nt: TGCAGCGTTGAGCCGAGGAGTAAGAACACTGAAGCTTTCTTT
j_gene: TRBJ1-3; v_gene: TRBV5-6; abundance: -; d_gene: -; CDR3aa: CASSAWGGNTIYF; CDR3nt: TGTGCCAGCAGCGCGTGGGGAGGGAACACCATATATTTT
j_gene: TRBJ1-6; v_gene: TRBV7-2; abundance: -; d_gene: -; CDR3aa: CASSSRGLPNSPLHF; CDR3nt: TGTGCCAGCAGCTCAAGGGGACTGCCAAATTCACCCCTCCACTTT
j_gene: TRBJ2-3; v_gene: TRBV6-6; abundance: -; d_gene: TRBD1; CDR3aa: CASSLGQGTDTQYF; CDR3nt: TGTGCCAGCAGTTTGGGACAGGGCACAGATACGCAGTATTTT
j_gene: TRBJ2-7; v_gene: TRBV4-2; abundance: -; d_gene: TRBD2; CDR3aa: CASSQDMGGGSYEQYF; CDR3nt: TGTGCCAGCAGCCAAGATATGGGGGGGGGCTCCTACGAGCAGTACTTC
j_gene: TRBJ1-3; v_gene: TRBV27; abundance: -; d_gene: TRBD1; CDR3aa: CASSGGGQGFSGNTIYF; CDR3nt: TGTGCCAGCAGTGGGGGGGGACAGGGGTTTTCTGGAAACACCATATATTTT
j_gene: TRBJ2-3; v_gene: TRBV5-1; abundance: -; d_gene: TRBD2; CDR3aa: CASSLGVSGSGDTQYF; CDR3nt: TGCGCCAGCAGCTTGGGGGTTAGCGGGAGCGGGGATACGCAGTATTTT
j_gene: TRBJ1-6; v_gene: TRBV6-5; abundance: -; d_gene: TRBD1; CDR3aa: CASSDRGGNSPLHF; CDR3nt: TGTGCCAGCAGTGACAGGGGTGGGAATTCACCCCTCCACTTT
j_gene: TRBJ2-3; v_gene: TRBV27; abundance: -; d_gene: TRBD2; CDR3aa: CASSSPHHPSGGKKSTDTQYF; CDR3nt: TGTGCCAGCAGTTCGCCACATCACCCTAGCGGGGGTAAGAAAAGCACAGATACGCAGTATTTT
j_gene: TRBJ1-4; v_gene: TRBV7-2; abundance: -; d_gene: -; CDR3aa: CASSPDWSNEKLFF; CDR3nt: TGTGCCAGCAGCCCGGACTGGTCTAATGAAAAACTGTTTTTT
j_gene: TRBJ1-2; v_gene: TRBV29-1; abundance: -; d_gene: TRBD1; CDR3aa: CSVGRQGRTANYGYTF; CDR3nt: TGCAGCGTTGGTAGACAGGGGAGGACGGCTAACTATGGCTACACCTTC
j_gene: TRBJ1-2; v_gene: TRBV10-2; abundance: -; d_gene: TRBD1; CDR3aa: CASSEEDRIYGYTF; CDR3nt: TGCGCCAGCAGTGAGGAGGACAGGATCTATGGCTACACCTTC
j_gene: TRBJ2-5; v_gene: TRBV6-1; abundance: -; d_gene: TRBD2; CDR3aa: CASSGGGARLQETQYF; CDR3nt: TGTGCCAGCAGTGGCGGGGGGGCCAGGCTCCAAGAGACCCAGTACTTC